What follows are 28 T cell receptor beta chains derived from one specimen sequenced in a study of T cells expressing NK-cell markers. Reprocessing the 5' RACE reads, TCRdb reports a single entry for every CDR3 protein and omits DNA. The ten most abundant clones cover roughly 1.4% of a sample with about half a million distinct CDR3 sequences. The sequenced sample consisted of blood T cells: a sorted CD56 or NKG2C T cell subset, CD4+ or CD8+ T cells, or bulk PBMC T cells (not recorded which). The receptor source for this set is a woman in her forties or fifties in good health.

The chain's CDR3 is CASKGRELNTEAFF. V is TRBV12-3 or TRBV12-4 and J is TRBJ1-1; TCRdb outputs TRBD1, but without DNA this stays unchecked. The CDR3 extends over 14 amino acids.

The V and J genes are TRBV12-3 or TRBV12-4 and TRBJ2-7. The CDR3 has 15 amino acids. The chain's CDR3 is CASSPLLPGGNEQYF.

The chain couples TRBV5-1 to TRBJ1-1; TCRdb gives TRBD1 as the D gene, but with no DNA this cannot be confirmed. CDR3 length: 16 amino acids. Germline V gene data show CDR1 as SGHRS and CDR2 as YFSETQ. The chain's CDR3 is CASSTSGQGRITEAFF.

V usage is TRBV5-1 and J usage is TRBJ2-1; TCRdb selects TRBD2, and the lack of DNA leaves this call unchecked. The CDR3 contains 16 residues. Germline V gene data show CDR1 as SGHRS and CDR2 as YFSETQ. CDR3 amino acids: CASSPDFGGRASEQFF.

The chain employs TRBV11-3 and TRBJ1-2; checking the TCRdb D call of TRBD1 is not possible without DNA. The CDR3 totals 15 residues. From germline, CDR1 is SGHNT and CDR2 YENEEA. CDR3 residues: CASSLDRSQGYGYTF.

The gene calls are TRBV29-1 and TRBJ2-5. Germline V gene sequence: CDR1 SQVTM, CDR2 ANQGSEA. CDR3 size: 12 residues. CDR3: CSVGQTRETQYF.

This chain connects TRBV27 to TRBJ2-5; TCRdb names TRBD1, which stays unverified in the absence of DNA. The CDR3 has 16 amino acids. Per the germline V gene, CDR1 is MNHEY and CDR2 is SMNVEV (reference sequence). CDR3 in amino acids: CASSLKSQGGKETQYF.

The CDR3 protein is CASGVGLNTEAFF. V gene TRBV14 combines with J gene TRBJ1-1; TCRdb indicates TRBD1, and absent DNA this call remains unverified. This CDR3 has 13 residues. CDR1 and CDR2 from the germline V gene are SGHDN and FVKESK.

The V call is TRBV20-1, the J call TRBJ2-1. The germline V gene has CDR1 DFQATT and CDR2 SNEGSKA (reference sequence). CDR3 length: 15 amino acids. The CDR3 reads CSARAGGITYNEQFF.

The genes are TRBV7-9 and TRBJ1-5. Looked up from germline, CDR1 is SEHNR and CDR2 is FQNEAQ (reference sequence). This CDR3 has 13 residues. The CDR3 reads CASSLDAWGPQHF.

The rearrangement uses TRBV29-1 and TRBJ2-5; as DNA is missing, the TRBD1 call by TCRdb cannot be tested. Germline loops: CDR1 SQVTM, CDR2 ANQGSEA. The CDR3 spans 16 residues. CDR3 sequence reads: CSVELTGHSDGETQYF.

This sequence joins TRBV11-2 and TRBJ1-6. This CDR3 region has 13 residues. Per the germline V gene, CDR1 is SGHAT and CDR2 is FQNNGV. CDR3 residues: CASSLVGNSPLHF.

The CDR3 reads CASSLGGGYVEAFF. This chain joins TRBV7-9 and TRBJ1-1. CDR1 is SEHNR and CDR2 is FQNEAQ in the germline V gene (reference sequence). The CDR3 length is 14 residues.

The V call is TRBV12-3 or TRBV12-4, the J call TRBJ2-5. The CDR3 totals 14 residues. CDR3 protein: CASSLSRVQETQYF.

This chain links TRBV20-1 with TRBJ2-4; TCRdb outputs TRBD1, but without DNA this stays unchecked. The V gene's germline CDR1 is DFQATT and CDR2 SNEGSKA (reference sequence). The CDR3 contains 13 residues. CDR3: CSARDGKGNIQYF.

The chain couples TRBV29-1 to TRBJ1-1; TCRdb calls TRBD1, which cannot be checked without DNA. This CDR3 spans 15 amino acids. Germline CDR1 SQVTM, CDR2 ANQGSEA. The CDR3 loop reads CSVIPPAGVDTEAFF.

J is TRBJ2-7 and V is TRBV6-5; the D call from TCRdb, TRBD2, cannot be confirmed without DNA. Germline-derived CDR1 and CDR2 are MNHEY and SVGAGI. The CDR3 has 13 amino acids. CDR3 sequence reads: CASSPTSFHEQYF.

V usage is TRBV9 and J usage is TRBJ2-2; the D call from TCRdb, TRBD2, cannot be confirmed without DNA. The CDR3 totals 17 residues. Germline CDR1 and CDR2: SGDLS and YYNGEE. CDR3 amino acids: CASSVALASGSIGELFF. Full variable domain (outside the CDR3, taken from reference TRBV9 and TRBJ2-2): DSGVTQTPKHLITATGQRVTLRCSPRSGDLSVYWYQQSLDQGLQFLIQYYNGEERAKGNILERFSAQQFPDLHSELNLSSLELGDSALYFCASSVALASGSIGELFFGEGSRLTVL.

The chain couples TRBV5-4 to TRBJ2-7; there is no DNA to check the TCRdb D call of TRBD1. Per germline, CDR1 SGHNT and CDR2 YYREEE (reference sequence). The CDR3 contains 15 residues. CDR3 in amino acids: CASSLEGRSSYEQYF.

This chain links TRBV7-6 with TRBJ1-2. Germline assignment: CDR1 SGHVS and CDR2 FNYEAQ. This CDR3 has 15 amino acids. The CDR3 sequence is CASSWGTPSNHGYTF.

The chain employs TRBV24-1 and TRBJ2-4; TCRdb outputs TRBD1, but without DNA this stays unchecked. Germline lookup yields CDR1 KGHDR and CDR2 SFDVKD. This CDR3 region has 14 residues. CDR3 amino acids: CATSDRPGGTGQYF.

The genes are TRBV7-2 and TRBJ2-1; TCRdb names TRBD2, which stays unverified in the absence of DNA. CDR1 and CDR2 (germline): SGHTA, FQGNSA. The CDR3 covers 13 residues. The CDR3 loop reads CASSLPTSGEQFF.

This sequence joins TRBV7-9 and TRBJ2-1; TCRdb returns TRBD2, unconfirmable since there is no DNA. The germline CDR1 and CDR2 sequences are SEHNR and FQNEAQ (reference sequence). CDR3 length: 18 amino acids. The CDR3 spells CASSSGTSGIPSYNEQFF.

The J gene is TRBJ1-5, the V gene TRBV4-1. The length of the CDR3 is 15 residues. CDR1 MGHRA and CDR2 YSYEKL come from the germline V gene. CDR3 in amino acids: CASSQLGGVQGPQHF.

The rearrangement joins TRBV18 to TRBJ1-1; without DNA, the TCRdb call of TRBD1 cannot be checked. This CDR3 contains 13 residues. Germline V CDR1 and CDR2: KGHSH, LQKENI. CDR3 residues: CASSRALRDEAFF.

This chain connects TRBV15 to TRBJ2-1; absent DNA, TCRdb's TRBD1 call cannot be checked. The CDR3 is made up of 16 amino acids. Per the germline V gene, CDR1 is LNHNV and CDR2 is YYDKDF (reference sequence). CDR3 residues: CATSRDVTAEYNEQFF.

V and J are TRBV6-1 and TRBJ1-5; TCRdb indicates TRBD1, and absent DNA this call remains unverified. The germline V gene has CDR1 MNHNS and CDR2 SASEGT. This CDR3 has 14 amino acids. CDR3 region: CASIWGGGILPQHF.

The CDR3 sequence: CATSGTSGRYNEQFF. The chain couples TRBV24-1 to TRBJ2-1; there is no DNA to check the TCRdb D call of TRBD2. This CDR3 is built from 15 residues. Germline CDR1 reads KGHDR; CDR2 reads SFDVKD.